These 5 T cell receptor beta chains share one sample of origin, sequenced in a study of blood T cell repertoires in COVID-19. Sequencing was performed with immunoSEQ multiplex PCR; in TCRdb, only in-frame clones are kept and a portion is missing. This table holds hundreds of thousands of clones, 65% to 90% found once. The sequenced material came from peripheral blood. The receptors originated from a human donor in a cohort sampled during active COVID-19.

The rearrangement uses TRBV2 and TRBJ1-5; tentatively, D is TRBD1 (5 bases). Trimming stripped 6 bases from V and 0 bases from J, with 9 bases between. Germline V gene sequence: CDR1 SNHLY, CDR2 FYNNEI. This CDR3 comprises 14 residues. CDR3 DNA sequence: TGTGCCAGCAGGACAGCGTATAGCAATCAGCCCCAGCATTTT. Protein: CASRTAYSNQPQHF.

The rearrangement uses TRBV9 and TRBJ1-4; tentatively, D is TRBD1 (5 bases). This CDR3 has 14 residues. Per the germline V gene, CDR1 is SGDLS and CDR2 is YYNGEE. V was shortened by 1 base and J by 7 bases, with 11 bases between the two germline ends. CDR3 nucleotide sequence: TGTGCCAGCAGCGTAACGGGGGTGGGTGAAAAACTGTTTTTT. Amino acid sequence: CASSVTGVGEKLFF.

The chain recombines TRBV6-1 with TRBJ2-1; TRBD1 matches at 7 bases. V trimming: 3 bases; J trimming: 5 bases; junction bases outside the gene matches: 7. CDR3 length: 15 residues. Germline lookup yields CDR1 MNHNS and CDR2 SASEGT. CDR3 nucleotide sequence: TGTGCCAGCAGTGATCTAAAGGGACAGAACAATGAGCAGTTCTTC. This codes for CASSDLKGQNNEQFF.

This clone was seen once. The V gene is TRBV27, the J gene TRBJ1-1, with 8 bases matching TRBD1. V was clipped by 4 bases and J by 7 bases; unmatched bases: 5. The CDR3 totals 13 residues. Germline V gene sequence: CDR1 MNHEY, CDR2 SMNVEV (reference sequence). CDR3 sequence (DNA): TGTGCCAGCAGTTCCCTGACAGGGGTTGAAGCTTTCTTT. This translates into CASSSLTGVEAFF.

This clone was recorded a few times. The gene calls are TRBV25-1 and TRBJ2-1, with no clear D. Trimming removed 1 base at V and 10 bases at J, with 17 bases between. The CDR3 covers 15 residues. Germline V gene data show CDR1 as MGHDK and CDR2 as SYGVNS. For the CDR3, the DNA is TGTGCCAGCAGTGAATTCCGTCGCCGGTACCGGGAGCAGTTCTTC. This sequence encodes CASSEFRRRYREQFF.